The following is a TCR beta chain sequence with its context. The antigen remains undetermined. The CDR3 has 13 amino acids. Germline lookup yields CDR1 SGHTA and CDR2 FQGTGA. This record comes from a study of T cells expressing NK-cell markers. Points from the study as a whole: These clonotypes, the leaders elsewhere, also led the CD3+CD56-NKG2C+ fraction in several donors. Dominant NKG2C+ clonotypes made up about 1.0-7.0% of CD8+ T cells in roughly six donors.

Reprocessing the 5' RACE reads, TCRdb reports a single entry for every CDR3 protein and omits DNA. The ten most abundant clones cover approximately 0.42% of a sample with 200,000 to 300,000 distinct CDR3 sequences. The J gene is TRBJ2-1, the V gene TRBV7-3; TCRdb reports TRBD2, a call that lacks DNA to check it against. The specimen was blood T cells: a sorted CD56 or NKG2C T cell subset, CD4+ or CD8+ T cells, or bulk PBMC T cells (not recorded which). The source is a man aged 18 to 30 in good health. The CDR3 sequence: CASSPGLAGEQFF. The complete variable domain, with remaining parts taken from reference TRBV7-3 and TRBJ2-1, reads GAGVSQTPSNKVTEKGKYVELRCDPISGHTALYWYRQSLGQGPEFLIYFQGTGAADDSGLPNDRFFAVRPEGSVSTLKIQRTERGDSAVYLCASSPGLAGEQFFGPGTRLTVL.